This T cell receptor (beta chain) appears in the sequencing data of a study of blood T cell repertoires in COVID-19. Across the study: Donors in the United States, Italy and Spain gave samples during acute or convalescent COVID-19. The cDNA or gDNA used as material had been derived from T cells, B-cell-depleted T cells, or PBMCs.

Clones were read by immunoSEQ multiplex PCR, and TCRdb kept only the in-frame ones, dropping some. The sample shows under 250,000 clones, 75% to 90% of them seen only once. The CDR3 runs 13 residues. With 3 bases clipped from V and 10 bases from J, the junction kept 8 bases outside the gene matches. This TCR came from a man aged 40-49 years with acute or convalescent COVID-19. The sequencing input was peripheral blood. The rearrangement joins TRBV12-3 or TRBV12-4 to TRBJ2-7; TRBD2 agrees at 8 bases. The CDR3, as DNA: TGTGCCAGCAGTTTCGGCGGGGGGCGAGCTCAGTACTTC. Residues: CASSFGGGRAQYF.